These 9 T cell receptor beta chains came from one sample sequenced in a study of shared clonotypes between healthy human individuals. Profiled with immunoSEQ multiplex PCR; TCRdb holds only in-frame clones, not every one. The repertoire holds some 980,000 clones, with over 75% as singletons. Sequenced: memory CD4+ T cells sorted from blood. Noted subset: CD45RA-negative fraction. These receptors were taken from a man between 18 and 29 years old in good health.

This chain links TRBV7-2 with TRBJ1-4; D is uncertain. The V gene's germline CDR1 is SGHTA and CDR2 FQGNSA. Trimming cost V 2 bases and J 6 bases, with 7 bases left between them. The CDR3 has 13 residues. The CDR3: CASSLSWDEKLFF. DNA for the CDR3: TGTGCCAGCAGCTTATCCTGGGATGAAAAACTGTTTTTT.

This clone was seen a single time. CDR3 region: CASSRGTLMNTEAFF. DNA of the CDR3: TGTGCCAGTAGTCGCGGGACACTCATGAACACTGAAGCTTTCTTT. The chain carries TRBV19 and TRBJ1-1; TRBD1 might be the D (6 bases). Deletions cut 5 bases from V and 0 bases from J, with 13 bases between. This CDR3 spans 15 amino acids. CDR1 and CDR2 (germline): LNHDA, SQIVND (reference sequence). The variable domain in full, with the rest retrieved from reference TRBV19 and TRBJ1-1, is DGGITQSPKYLFRKEGQNVTLSCEQNLNHDAMYWYRQDPGQGLRLIYYSQIVNDFQKGDIAEGYSVSREKKESFPLTVTSAQKNPTAFYLCASSRGTLMNTEAFFGQGTRLTVV.

In DNA, the CDR3 is TGTGCCAGCAGCTTAGGACAGACCGGGGAGCTGTTTTTT. Amino acids: CASSLGQTGELFF. V gene TRBV7-9 combines with J gene TRBJ2-2, with a tentative D call TRBD1 (5 bases). CDR3 length equals 13 residues. V was shortened by 1 base and J by 5 bases, with 5 bases between the two germline ends. CDR1 SEHNR and CDR2 FQNEAQ come from the germline V gene (reference sequence).

This clone turned up a few times. The chain carries TRBV5-1 and TRBJ2-1; TRBD2 agrees at 7 bases. Per germline, CDR1 SGHRS and CDR2 YFSETQ. With V trimmed by 4 bases and J by 7 bases, 8 bases remained unmatched. This CDR3 spans 14 amino acids. Here the CDR3 DNA reads TGCGCCAGCAGCCCGAGCGGGAAGGAAAATGAGCAGTTCTTC. This codes for CASSPSGKENEQFF.

The gene calls are TRBV5-4 and TRBJ2-1, with a weak D call TRBD2 (6 bases). The ends were cut back, 4 bases at V and 9 bases at J, with 17 bases in the middle. This CDR3 has 14 residues. Looked up from germline, CDR1 is SGHNT and CDR2 is YYREEE (reference sequence). In DNA form, the CDR3 reads TGTGCCAGCAGCGCTCCGGGAACGCGGGGTGAGCAGTTCTTC. This translates into CASSAPGTRGEQFF.

On this clone: Other DNA sequences from this sample encode an identical CDR3 as well. This rearrangement joins TRBV5-1 to TRBJ2-5; D is perhaps TRBD1 (6 bases). The CDR3 is 14 amino acids. Germline V lookup: CDR1 SGHRS, CDR2 YFSETQ. Deletions cut 1 base from V and 1 base from J, with 8 bases between. The CDR3 is CASSLQGIQETQYF. CDR3 bases: TGCGCCAGCAGCTTGCAGGGGATCCAAGAGACCCAGTACTTC.

The V and J genes are TRBV23-1 and TRBJ1-5, with a weak D call TRBD1 (5 bases). TRBV23-1 is sorted into the ORF group, with uncertain function. The V end lost 9 bases, the J end lost 5 bases, and 20 bases lay between the germline ends. This CDR3 spans 15 amino acids. The CDR3 is CARGSYRTLHQPQHF. The CDR3 DNA reads TGCGCCAGGGGATCATACAGGACACTTCATCAGCCCCAGCATTTT.

In regard to this clone: Other DNA sequences in this specimen translate into the identical CDR3. The chain combines TRBV10-3 with TRBJ2-7; D gene uncertain. CDR1 and CDR2 (germline): ENHRY, SYGVKD. This CDR3 is 12 amino acids long. V lost 5 bases to trimming and J lost 0 bases, with 5 bases between them. The CDR3 loop reads CAISPSSYEQYF. For the CDR3, the DNA is TGTGCCATCAGTCCTAGCTCCTACGAGCAGTACTTC.

The chain joins TRBV7-2 to TRBJ1-2, with a possible D match to TRBD1 (5 bases). With 2 bases removed from V and 4 bases from J, the gap between germline ends came to 14 bases. The CDR3 contains 15 residues. Per the germline V gene, CDR1 is SGHTA and CDR2 is FQGNSA. CDR3 nucleotide sequence: TGTGCCAGCAGCTTAAGTAGGGATGGGGGCTATGGCTACACCTTC. As protein: CASSLSRDGGYGYTF.